One and the same sample provided the 21 T cell receptor beta chains below, sequenced in a study of breast tumors, draining lymph nodes, adjacent tissues. Axillary draining lymph nodes of breast cancer patients supplied the node samples. MiXCR, applied by TCRdb to the multiplex PCR reads, yields one record per CDR3 protein. The sample lists about 230,000 distinct CDR3 sequences; roughly 32% were seen once. Sequenced sample: axillary lymph node tissue. Every receptor here comes from a female donor with breast cancer. Some clones in this sample may be carry-over from other donors' samples.

Concerning this clonotype itself: This CDR3 is missing its conserved last phenylalanine or tryptophan, likely due to a read error. The rearrangement joins TRBV5-1 to TRBJ2-3; 8 nucleotides match TRBD2. V trimming: 3 bases; J trimming: 9 bases; junction bases outside the gene matches: 9. CDR1 SGHRS and CDR2 YFSETQ come from the germline V gene. This CDR3 comprises 14 residues. In DNA form, the CDR3 reads TGCGCCAGCAGCTCGGGACTAGAGGAAGACACGCAGTATCTT. This gives the protein CASSSGLEEDTQYL.

Ten or more counts support this clonotype. J is TRBJ1-5 and V is TRBV13; 12 bases fit TRBD1. The CDR3 is 19 residues long. V lost 4 bases to trimming and J lost 0 bases; unmatched junction nucleotides: 10. Germline V lookup: CDR1 PRHDT, CDR2 FYEKMQ (reference sequence). The CDR3 DNA follows: TGTGCCAGCAGCTATGGGACAGGGGGCTTTAGATTTAGCAATCAGCCCCAGCATTTT. Its translation is CASSYGTGGFRFSNQPQHF.

In its sample, this clonotype was seen many times. The rearrangement uses TRBV11-2 and TRBJ2-7; 8 bases are a match to TRBD2. The CDR3 contains 15 residues. The trim removed 6 bases at V and 9 bases at J, leaving 16 bases unmatched. Per the germline V gene, CDR1 is SGHAT and CDR2 is FQNNGV. The CDR3 loop is CASRTFSGTSGGQYF. CDR3 nucleotide sequence: TGTGCCAGCAGAACATTTAGCGGGACGTCCGGGGGGCAGTACTTC.

This clonotype showed up many times. This chain links TRBV5-1 with TRBJ2-7; 13 bases fit TRBD2. Germline assignment: CDR1 SGHRS and CDR2 YFSETQ. V was clipped by 1 base and J by 4 bases; unmatched bases: 2. The CDR3 is 15 amino acids. The CDR3 region is CASSLTTSGRYEQYF. CDR3 DNA sequence: TGCGCCAGCAGCTTGACGACTAGCGGGAGGTACGAGCAGTACTTC. Together with reference TRBV5-1 and TRBJ2-7, the CDR3 gives the full variable domain: KAGVTQTPRYLIKTRGQQVTLSCSPISGHRSVSWYQQTPGQGLQFLFEYFSETQRNKGNFPGRFSGRQFSNSRSEMNVSTLELGDSALYLCASSLTTSGRYEQYFGPGTRLTVT.

Many counts were recorded for this clonotype. The chain employs TRBV14 and TRBJ2-3; 9 nucleotides line up with TRBD2. V shed 1 base, J shed 2 bases, and the junction held 1 base outside the gene matches. The CDR3 runs to 15 residues. Germline CDR1 reads SGHDN; CDR2 reads FVKESK. The CDR3 is CASSQASGATDTQYF. For the CDR3, the DNA is TGTGCCAGCAGCCAAGCTAGCGGGGCCACAGATACGCAGTATTTT.

Worth noting for this clonotype: This CDR3 is missing its conserved last phenylalanine or tryptophan, likely due to a read error. The CDR3 region has the DNA TGTGCCAGTAACCGGGCGGGAGGTAGCTCCTACAATGAGCAGTTCTCC. Translating gives CASNRAGGSSYNEQFS. The chain links TRBV19 to TRBJ2-1, with 8 positions matching TRBD2. CDR3 length: 16 amino acids. Trimming removed 7 bases from V and 0 bases from J; junction bases left unmatched: 8. Germline CDR1 and CDR2: LNHDA and SQIVND (reference sequence).

This clonotype was picked up many times. This chain connects TRBV20-1 to TRBJ2-5; 8 nucleotides agree with TRBD2. J gave up 4 bases and V 0 bases, and 13 bases lay outside the gene matches. Germline CDR1 reads DFQATT; CDR2 reads SNEGSKA (reference sequence). This CDR3 has 17 residues. DNA for the CDR3: TGCAGTGCTAGAGAAGCCAGGACTAGCTCCTCGAGAGAGACCCAGTACTTC. Protein product: CSAREARTSSSRETQYF.

As regards this clonotype: Compared with germline, one end of the junction differs, possibly owing to a read error. The V and J genes are TRBV20-1 and TRBJ2-1, with D unclear. The CDR3 is 11 residues long. Germline assignment: CDR1 DFQATT and CDR2 SNEGSKA (reference sequence). Here the CDR3 reads CSARENNKQFF. CDR3 bases: TGCAGCGCTAGGGAAAACAATAAGCAGTTCTTC.

This clonotype was recorded at least ten times. V is TRBV27 and J is TRBJ2-7; TRBD2 matches 8 bases. V shed 4 bases, J shed 3 bases, and the junction held 14 bases outside the gene matches. CDR3 length: 17 residues. Germline V lookup: CDR1 MNHEY, CDR2 SMNVEV (reference sequence). The CDR3 nucleotides read TGTGCCAGCAGTTCGGCGACTACCCCGGGACTAGTCTACGAGCAGTACTTC. It is translated as CASSSATTPGLVYEQYF.

This clonotype was observed at least ten times. The chain couples TRBV6-1 to TRBJ2-4, with 9 bases lining up with TRBD1. Germline V gene data show CDR1 as MNHNS and CDR2 as SASEGT. The CDR3 runs to 13 residues. V shed 6 bases and J 6 bases; nucleotides not matched to a gene: 3. DNA for the CDR3: TGTGCCAGCAGGGGGGGACAGGGAAACATTCAGTACTTC. Protein: CASRGGQGNIQYF.

This clonotype appeared many times. The rearrangement uses TRBV30 and TRBJ1-5; no reliable D call. The CDR3 sequence is 13 residues long. Germline CDR1 reads GTSNPN; CDR2 reads SVGIG (reference sequence). Trimming left V 1 base short and J 4 bases short, with 8 bases between. CDR3 sequence reads: CAWSAGLNQPQHF. The DNA of the CDR3 is TGTGCCTGGAGTGCAGGACTAAATCAGCCCCAGCATTTT.

This clonotype was counted at least ten times. In DNA, the CDR3 is TGTGCCAGCAGCCCGGGAGGGGAGAATGAAAAACTGTTTTTT. This gives the protein CASSPGGENEKLFF. The V call is TRBV9, the J call TRBJ1-4, with D possibly being TRBD1 (5 bases). This CDR3 spans 14 amino acids. The germline V gene encodes CDR1 SGDLS and CDR2 YYNGEE. V was trimmed by 4 bases and J by 5 bases, leaving 12 bases between them.

In regard to this clonotype: A read error may explain this, as a much larger clone is one base away. The DNA of the CDR3 is TGTGCCAGCAAGGACAGGGGTCATAGCATTCAGTACTTC. Encoded protein: CASKDRGHSIQYF. The chain couples TRBV12-3 or TRBV12-4 to TRBJ2-4; 9 nucleotides align to TRBD1. The CDR3 length is 13 residues. With V trimmed by 7 bases and J by 9 bases, 7 bases remained unmatched.

This clonotype was counted many times. The V gene is TRBV13, the J gene TRBJ2-7; 8 nucleotides match TRBD1. Germline V CDR1 and CDR2: PRHDT, FYEKMQ (reference sequence). The trim removed 1 base at V and 1 base at J, leaving 3 bases unmatched. This CDR3 region has 15 residues. The CDR3 coding sequence is TGTGCCAGCAGCTTAGAGCGGACAGGGTCCTACGAGCAGTACTTC. This gives the protein CASSLERTGSYEQYF.

This chain uses TRBV29-1 with TRBJ2-4; 9 nucleotides agree with TRBD1. The CDR3 totals 14 residues. V shed 4 bases, J shed 4 bases, and the junction held 5 bases outside the gene matches. Per the germline V gene, CDR1 is SQVTM and CDR2 is ANQGSEA. The CDR3 DNA reads as TGCAGCGTTGGGAGCGGGACAGGGAAAAACATTCAGTACTTC. It encodes CSVGSGTGKNIQYF. Looking up the rest from reference TRBV29-1 and TRBJ2-4 gives the full variable domain: SAVISQKPSRDICQRGTSLTIQCQVDSQVTMMFWYRQQPGQSLTLIATANQGSEATYESGFVIDKFPISRPNLTFSTLTVSNMSPEDSSIYLCSVGSGTGKNIQYFGAGTRLSVL.

This clonotype was picked up many times. A junction boundary mismatches the germline segment, possibly from a read error. This sequence joins TRBV7-7 and TRBJ2-1; TRBD1 agrees at 8 bases. The CDR3 is 10 residues long. CDR1 is SSHAT and CDR2 is FNYEAQ in the germline V gene (reference sequence). Here the CDR3 reads CAVMTGVESF. The CDR3 DNA follows: TGTGCCGTCATGACAGGGGTAGAGTCCTTC.

This chain links TRBV10-3 with TRBJ2-3; 10 bases match TRBD2. The germline gives CDR1 ENHRY, CDR2 SYGVKD. CDR3 length: 15 residues. V trimming: 6 bases; J trimming: 2 bases; junction bases outside the gene matches: 5. The CDR3 DNA reads as TGTGCCATCAGACCCGGACTAGCGGACACAGATACGCAGTATTTT. Residues: CAIRPGLADTDTQYF.

The rearrangement links TRBV10-3 to TRBJ2-3; TRBD2 aligns across 12 bases. The CDR3 spans 15 residues. Germline lookup yields CDR1 ENHRY and CDR2 SYGVKD. The trim removed 2 bases at V and 6 bases at J, leaving 3 bases unmatched. The CDR3 loop reads CAISEGLAGRDTQYF. CDR3 DNA: TGTGCCATCAGTGAGGGACTAGCGGGGCGGGATACGCAGTATTTT.

For this clonotype: This sequence may be a read error, since a much larger clone differs from it by one base. This chain uses TRBV20-1 with TRBJ1-2; 9 positions agree with TRBD1. CDR1 DFQATT and CDR2 SNEGSKA come from the germline V gene (reference sequence). This CDR3 is built from 13 residues. In DNA form, the CDR3 reads TGCAGTGCTGAACAGGGGGCGGACTATGCCTACACCTTC. Protein: CSAEQGADYAYTF.

This chain uses TRBV19 with TRBJ1-2; D perhaps matches TRBD1 (6 bases). This CDR3 comprises 15 residues. Trimming took 2 bases from V and 7 from J, leaving 17 bases between them. Germline V gives CDR1 LNHDA, CDR2 SQIVND (reference sequence). CDR3 sequence reads: CASSIRGGGVPGYTF. The CDR3 nucleotides read TGTGCCAGTAGTATACGTGGGGGCGGGGTCCCTGGCTACACCTTC.

This clonotype was observed many times. This chain uses TRBV18 with TRBJ2-7, with 9 positions matching TRBD1. V lost 3 bases and J lost 3; bases outside the gene matches: 3. Germline CDR1 and CDR2: KGHSH and LQKENI. CDR3 size: 14 residues. The CDR3 coding sequence is TGTGCCAGCTCACCGGGACAGGGCGACTACGAGCAGTACTTC. Its translation is CASSPGQGDYEQYF.